This TCR beta chain was captured by sequencing in a study of PD-L1 blockade in urothelial cancer. Looking at the study overall: When blood samples were assessed, the median T cell count was approximately 140,000. Findings of the study overall: Improved survival was predicted by pretreatment blood TCR clonality below the median.

Generated by immunoSEQ multiplex PCR, the TCRdb table keeps only in-frame clones and is missing some. The profile shows about 30,000 clones, 89% of them singletons. Time point meaning: peripheral blood 6 weeks after treatment start. Germline CDR1 reads LNHDA; CDR2 reads SQIVND (reference sequence). Trimming shortened V by 5 bases and J by 12 bases, and 20 bases separated the two germline ends. The CDR3 is made up of 13 amino acids. This clone was found a few times. Its antigen is undetermined. The specimen was PBMCs, collected around atezolizumab (anti-PD-L1) treatment. The chain is built from TRBV19 and TRBJ2-7, with TRBD2 as a possible D gene (6 bases). This receptor was taken from a man of 80 years or more with urothelial cancer. The CDR3 sequence is CASSEGGLTRLYF. CDR3 nucleotides: TGTGCCAGTAGTGAGGGAGGACTAACGCGACTGTACTTC.